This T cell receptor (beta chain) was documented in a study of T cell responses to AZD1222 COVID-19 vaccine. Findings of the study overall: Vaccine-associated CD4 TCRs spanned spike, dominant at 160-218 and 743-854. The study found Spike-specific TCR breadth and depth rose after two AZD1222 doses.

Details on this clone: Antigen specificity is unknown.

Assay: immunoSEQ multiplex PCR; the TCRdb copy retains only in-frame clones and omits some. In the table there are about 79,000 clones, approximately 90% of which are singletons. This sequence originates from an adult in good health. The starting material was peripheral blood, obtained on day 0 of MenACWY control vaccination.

CDR3 residues: CASRKDGSNQPQHF. The CDR3 DNA is TGTGCCAGCAGAAAGGACGGAAGCAATCAGCCCCAGCATTTT. The rearrangement links TRBV2 to TRBJ1-5, with D uncertain. This CDR3 has 14 amino acids. CDR1 is SNHLY and CDR2 is FYNNEI in the germline V gene. V lost 6 bases and J lost 1, with 10 bases in between. Full variable domain (outside the CDR3, taken from reference TRBV2 and TRBJ1-5): EPEVTQTPSHQVTQMGQEVILRCVPISNHLYFYWYRQILGQKVEFLVSFYNNEISEKSEIFDDQFSVERPDGSNFTLKIRSTKLEDSAMYFCASRKDGSNQPQHFGDGTRLSIL.